The 17 T cell receptor beta chains below all came from one sample that was sequenced in a study of type 1 regulatory T cells. No antigen has been assigned to these receptors. TCRdb re-called the reads through MiXCR, storing one row per CDR3 protein. This repertoire shows under 30,000 distinct CDR3 sequences, over 40% found once; its top ten account for 4% to 6%. Sequenced: cultured T cells, either the whole culture or a sorted T cell fraction (not recorded which). The source of these receptors is a human donor in good health.

This clonotype qualifies as medium-sized. The J gene is TRBJ2-7, the V gene TRBV4-1; a possible D gene is TRBD2 (6 bases). In germline, CDR1 is MGHRA, CDR2 YSYEKL. Trimming cost V 1 base and J 2 bases, with 15 bases left between them. This CDR3 contains 16 residues. The CDR3 region is CASSQGGTLSTYEQYF. The CDR3 bases are TGCGCCAGCAGCCAAGGGGGGACTCTCTCCACCTACGAGCAGTACTTC.

This rearrangement joins TRBV11-3 to TRBJ1-1; no clear D gene. CDR1 and CDR2 from the germline V gene are SGHNT and YENEEA. Between the trimmed V and J ends, which lost 5 bases and 2 bases, there was a span of 12 bases. CDR3 length: 14 amino acids. This chain's CDR3 is CASSTGPGNTEAFF. CDR3 DNA: TGTGCCAGCAGCACCGGACCGGGAAACACTGAAGCTTTCTTT.

This clonotype was found a few times. The genes are TRBV3-1 and TRBJ2-5, with D unclear. Germline CDR1 and CDR2: LGHDT and YNNKEL (reference sequence). Trimming removed 9 bases from V and 0 bases from J, with 14 bases in between. The CDR3 length is 14 residues. The CDR3 bases are TGTGCCAGTCAAGGGTATGGGTACCAAGAGACCCAGTACTTC. Protein product: CASQGYGYQETQYF.

The chain employs TRBV7-2 and TRBJ2-7; D remains ambiguous. From germline, CDR1 is SGHTA and CDR2 FQGNSA. CDR3 length: 14 amino acids. V was trimmed by 3 bases and J by 1 base, leaving 10 bases between them. DNA of the CDR3: TGTGCCAGCAGCTTTCGGGTCGATTCCTACGAGCAGTACTTC. The encoded protein is CASSFRVDSYEQYF.

This chain uses TRBV12-3 or TRBV12-4 with TRBJ2-7, with a tentative D call TRBD1 (7 bases). The CDR3 is 14 residues long. The V end lost 6 bases, the J end lost 3 bases, and 15 bases lay between the germline ends. CDR3 DNA: TGTGCCAGCAGGATCCAGGGGGGACGCTACGAGCAGTACTTC. Its translation: CASRIQGGRYEQYF.

V is TRBV6-2 or TRBV6-3 and J is TRBJ2-1; no clear D. V dropped 8 bases and J dropped 4 bases, with 12 bases sitting between them. This CDR3 has 13 amino acids. Germline V lookup: CDR1 MNHEY, CDR2 SVGEGT. The CDR3 nucleotides are TGTGCCAGCTTTTCTTTTCTGTACAATGAGCAGTTCTTC. It translates to CASFSFLYNEQFF.

By proportion, this clonotype is medium-sized (0.01 to 0.1%). This CDR3 is CASSSRGPNEKLFF. The CDR3 bases are TGTGCCAGCAGTTCCCGAGGGCCTAATGAAAAACTGTTTTTT. The chain employs TRBV28 and TRBJ1-4; no clear D gene. Germline V gene data show CDR1 as MDHEN and CDR2 as SYDVKM. With 4 bases removed from V and 3 bases from J, the gap between germline ends came to 9 bases. The CDR3 covers 14 residues.

The gene calls are TRBV15 and TRBJ2-1; unclear D gene. Trimming took off 0 bases at V and 7 bases at J, with 10 bases between the two ends. Per the germline V gene, CDR1 is LNHNV and CDR2 is YYDKDF (reference sequence). This CDR3 is 14 amino acids long. CDR3 region: CATSRDPVRNEQFF. CDR3 in DNA: TGTGCCACCAGCAGAGATCCTGTCCGGAATGAGCAGTTCTTC.

Turning to this clonotype: A junction boundary mismatches the germline segment, possibly from a read error. The chain recombines TRBV28 with TRBJ1-6, with no clear D. This CDR3 has 15 amino acids. Germline V gives CDR1 MDHEN, CDR2 SYDVKM. CDR3 in DNA: TGCGCCAGCAGTTTAGTTACTGGCCTTAATTCACCCCTCCACTTT. It translates to CASSLVTGLNSPLHF.

The chain links TRBV5-1 to TRBJ2-7; 7 nucleotides line up with TRBD1. Per germline, CDR1 SGHRS and CDR2 YFSETQ. This CDR3 region has 16 residues. The V segment lost 5 bases and the J segment 2 bases; nucleotides outside the gene matches: 13. CDR3: CASRTQTGTAAYEQYF. The CDR3 DNA reads TGCGCCAGCAGAACGCAAACCGGGACAGCCGCCTACGAGCAGTACTTC.

This clonotype was observed at least ten times. V is TRBV10-3 and J is TRBJ2-1, with 9 bases identical to TRBD1. The germline gives CDR1 ENHRY, CDR2 SYGVKD. The CDR3 runs 14 residues. V shed 8 bases, J shed 1 base, and the junction held 3 bases outside the gene matches. CDR3 sequence reads: CAISGQGSYNEQFF. In nucleotides, the CDR3 is TGTGCCATCTCGGGACAGGGTTCCTACAATGAGCAGTTCTTC.

This clonotype showed up just a few times. J is TRBJ2-5 and V is TRBV5-1, with a possible D match to TRBD2 (5 bases). Germline V CDR1 and CDR2: SGHRS, YFSETQ. The CDR3 loop spans 14 amino acids. V lost 3 bases to trimming and J lost 2 bases, with 11 bases between them. For the CDR3, the DNA is TGCGCCAGCAGCTACGGACTCCAACAAGAGACCCAGTACTTC. This sequence encodes CASSYGLQQETQYF.

The genes are TRBV5-8 and TRBJ2-3; D is perhaps TRBD2 (5 bases). Germline CDR1 is SGHTS and CDR2 is YDEGEE. This CDR3 is built from 17 residues. Trimming cost V 4 bases and J 5 bases, with 23 bases left between them. In nucleotides, the CDR3 is TGTGCCAGCAGCCGGGGAGAGGTGACTAAGGCTGGAGATACGCAGTATTTT. It yields the protein CASSRGEVTKAGDTQYF.

CDR3 sequence: CASSDIRDRIGNEQFF. In DNA, the CDR3 is TGTGCCAGCAGCGATATCCGGGACAGGATTGGGAATGAGCAGTTCTTC. The chain recombines TRBV7-9 with TRBJ2-1; the match to TRBD1 covers 8 bases. With V trimmed by 5 bases and J by 7 bases, 13 bases remained unmatched. The CDR3 covers 16 residues. Per the germline V gene, CDR1 is SEHNR and CDR2 is FQNEAQ (reference sequence).

This clonotype showed up just a few times. V usage is TRBV3-1 and J usage is TRBJ2-7; D perhaps matches TRBD1 (5 bases). This CDR3 comprises 12 residues. V was clipped by 4 bases and J by 6 bases, with 10 bases between them. Germline V lookup: CDR1 LGHDT, CDR2 YNNKEL (reference sequence). The CDR3 nucleotides read TGTGCCAGCAGCCCTCAGGGTGGCGAGCAGTACTTC. This translates into CASSPQGGEQYF.

V and J are TRBV10-3 and TRBJ2-2; 10 bases are shared with TRBD2. The junction had 9 bases not matched to a gene; V was cut back by 10 bases and J by 4 bases. CDR1 ENHRY and CDR2 SYGVKD come from the germline V gene. This CDR3 region has 15 residues. CDR3 residues: CATFSGGAGTGELFF. The CDR3 bases are TGTGCCACCTTCAGCGGGGGGGCGGGCACCGGGGAGCTGTTTTTT.

This clonotype turned up a few times. This chain connects TRBV19 to TRBJ1-5; 9 bases agree with TRBD1. Germline CDR1 and CDR2: LNHDA and SQIVND (reference sequence). The CDR3 consists of 15 residues. With 11 bases clipped from V and 6 bases from J, the junction kept 14 bases outside the gene matches. CDR3 DNA: TGTGCCTCCTATTCCGGGACAGGGCTCGGTCAGCCCCAGCATTTT. Translating gives CASYSGTGLGQPQHF.